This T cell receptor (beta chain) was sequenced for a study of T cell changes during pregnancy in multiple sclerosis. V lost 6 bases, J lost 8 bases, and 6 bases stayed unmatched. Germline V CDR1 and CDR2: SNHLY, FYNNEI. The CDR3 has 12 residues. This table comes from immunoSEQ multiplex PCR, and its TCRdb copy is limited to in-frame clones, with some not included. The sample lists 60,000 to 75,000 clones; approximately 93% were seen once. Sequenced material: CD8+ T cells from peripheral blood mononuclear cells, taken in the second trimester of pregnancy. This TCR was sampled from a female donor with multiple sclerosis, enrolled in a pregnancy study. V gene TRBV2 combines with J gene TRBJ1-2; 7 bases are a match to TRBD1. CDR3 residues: CASSQTGNGYTF. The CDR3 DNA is TGTGCCAGCAGCCAGACAGGGAACGGCTACACCTTC.